The 8 T cell receptor beta chains presented below share a single source sample, sequenced in a study of vaccination effects on CD4 cells after COVID-19. Antigens of these TCRs are unknown. Pools of viral peptides were used by the ViraFEST assay to expand antigen-specific CD4+ T cells ahead of sequencing. The authors isolated CD4+ T cells after roughly 10 days of culture. Participants received two doses of either the BNT162b2 or mRNA-1273 vaccine. Only in-frame clones appear in the TCRdb table, and some are missing; sequencing was by immunoSEQ multiplex PCR. Counted here are some 15,000 clones, approximately 70% occurring once; the ten biggest clones make up about 9.9%. The source was CD4+ T cells from PBMCs cultured with SARS-CoV-2 spike peptides, collected after COVID-19 vaccination. The receptors originated from a human donor who received a COVID-19 vaccine.

The J gene is TRBJ2-2, the V gene TRBV6-9, with D perhaps matching TRBD1 (7 bases). Germline CDR1 and CDR2: MNHGY and SVAAGI. V gave up 1 base and J gave up 2 bases, with 17 bases separating them. The CDR3 has 18 residues. DNA of the CDR3: TGTGCCAGCAGTTATTGCCCGTGGCGGGACAGTAACACCGGGGAGCTGTTTTTT. Translated, it gives CASSYCPWRDSNTGELFF.

V is TRBV5-1 and J is TRBJ2-1, with D perhaps TRBD1 (5 bases). Trimming removed 3 bases from V and 0 bases from J, with 13 bases in between. From germline, CDR1 is SGHRS and CDR2 YFSETQ. The CDR3 runs to 16 residues. The CDR3 is CASSSQATSSYNEQFF. CDR3 sequence (DNA): TGCGCCAGCAGCTCACAGGCCACAAGCTCCTACAATGAGCAGTTCTTC.

The chain uses TRBV28 and TRBJ1-2; D is undetermined. Germline assignment: CDR1 MDHEN and CDR2 SYDVKM. The ends were cut back, 3 bases at V and 5 bases at J, with 16 bases in the middle. CDR3 length equals 15 residues. The CDR3 here is CASSFVYKGGYGYTF. Written as DNA, the CDR3 is TGTGCCAGCAGTTTTGTGTACAAGGGAGGGTATGGCTACACCTTC.

The CDR3 DNA reads TGTGCCAGCAGCTCTCCCAGGGCTGGGAACACTGAAGCTTTCTTT. Translated, it gives CASSSPRAGNTEAFF. The chain couples TRBV7-6 to TRBJ1-1; D is possibly TRBD1 (5 bases). Trimming left V 4 bases short and J 1 base short, with 13 bases between. CDR1 and CDR2 from the germline V gene are SGHVS and FNYEAQ. The CDR3 extends over 15 amino acids.

This rearrangement joins TRBV28 to TRBJ1-2; D gene ambiguous. Germline V gives CDR1 MDHEN, CDR2 SYDVKM. CDR3 length: 14 residues. Trimming cost V 6 bases and J 5 bases, with 16 bases left between them. CDR3: CASRSPDHAYGYTF. Here the CDR3 DNA reads TGTGCCAGCAGGAGCCCCGATCACGCATATGGCTACACCTTC.

V is TRBV4-1 and J is TRBJ2-7; TRBD2 agrees at 8 bases. Germline CDR1 MGHRA, CDR2 YSYEKL. This CDR3 contains 16 residues. V lost 0 bases, J lost 4 bases, and 8 bases stayed unmatched. The CDR3 loop is CASSQEQAAGGYEQYF. DNA of the CDR3: TGCGCCAGCAGCCAAGAACAAGCGGCGGGAGGTTACGAGCAGTACTTC.

This clone was seen a handful of times. This chain uses TRBV4-3 with TRBJ2-7; D possibly corresponds to TRBD2 (6 bases). V lost 0 bases and J lost 4, with 13 bases in between. The germline gives CDR1 LGHNA, CDR2 YSLEER. The CDR3 sequence is 15 residues long. The CDR3: CASSQDSWGRYEQYF. The CDR3 DNA sequence: TGCGCCAGCAGCCAAGATAGCTGGGGGAGGTACGAGCAGTACTTC.

The rearrangement joins TRBV29-1 to TRBJ2-5; tentatively, D is TRBD2 (6 bases). Germline V gene lookup returns CDR1 SQVTM and CDR2 ANQGSEA. This CDR3 has 11 residues. Deletions cut 8 bases from V and 5 bases from J, with 12 bases between. The CDR3 DNA reads as TGCAGCTGGGGGGAAGGGGAGACCCAGTACTTC. Amino acid sequence: CSWGEGETQYF.